These T cell receptor beta chains were read from a single sample in a study of blood T cell repertoires in COVID-19. TCRdb's copy holds only in-frame clones and misses some; the assay was immunoSEQ multiplex PCR. The sample consists of some 200,000 clones, 86% of them appearing once. Material for sequencing was PBMCs or T cells enriched from blood (not recorded which). The receptors derive from a woman aged 50 to 65 in a cohort exposed to, infected with or recovered from COVID-19 (not recorded which). Both conserved end residues are part of each CDR3. The order of the fields is D gene, clone size, V gene, J gene, CDR3 protein, CDR3 DNA. A D gene is named only where the DNA matches it firmly. Size is omitted from some rows. Given values are once, few, many or a class for expanded clones.

>-|-|TRBV3-1/TRBV3-2|TRBJ1-6
CASSQVEINSPLHF
TGTGCCAGCAGCCAAGTGGAGATTAATTCACCCCTCCACTTT
>-|-|TRBV9|TRBJ1-1
CASSSAGGYTEAFF
TGTGCCAGCAGCTCAGCGGGGGGATACACTGAAGCTTTCTTT
>TRBD1|-|TRBV6-6|TRBJ2-7
CASKQTGSDEQYF
TGTGCCAGCAAACAGACAGGGAGCGACGAGCAGTACTTC
>-|once|TRBV5-8|TRBJ1-1
CASSPARVRANTEAFF
TGTGCCAGCAGCCCGGCGCGGGTGAGGGCGAACACTGAAGCTTTCTTT
>-|-|TRBV6-5|TRBJ1-2
CASSRGTGQAGYTF
TGTGCCAGCAGTCGCGGCACAGGGCAGGCTGGCTACACCTTC
>-|-|TRBV7-3|TRBJ2-3
CASSLGASDSTDTQYF
TGTGCCAGCAGCTTAGGGGCTAGCGATAGCACAGATACGCAGTATTTT
>TRBD1|-|TRBV6-5|TRBJ2-2
CPAPTGGDGELFF
TGTCCCGCACCCACAGGGGGCGATGGGGAGCTGTTTTTT
>TRBD1|-|TRBV7-6|TRBJ2-5
CASSYGQGIMETQYF
TGTGCCAGCAGCTACGGACAGGGGATCATGGAGACCCAGTACTTC
>-|few|TRBV4-1|TRBJ1-2
CASSHAYMNYGYTF
TGCGCCAGCAGCCATGCTTACATGAACTATGGCTACACCTTC
>TRBD2|-|TRBV5-1|TRBJ2-3
CASSAVPRGGPPDTQYF
TGCGCCAGCAGCGCGGTCCCGCGGGGGGGCCCGCCCGATACGCAGTATTTT
>-|few|TRBV7-2|TRBJ1-1
CASSPGGFGPEAFF
TGTGCCAGCAGCCCGGGGGGTTTTGGCCCTGAAGCTTTCTTT
>TRBD2|-|TRBV5-6|TRBJ2-1
CASSLDWGGDPNEQFF
TGTGCCAGCAGCTTGGATTGGGGGGGAGACCCAAATGAGCAGTTCTTC
>TRBD1|-|TRBV15|TRBJ2-1
CATSRAGGYNEQFF
TGTGCCACCAGCAGAGCAGGGGGCTACAATGAGCAGTTCTTC
>-|-|TRBV3-1/TRBV3-2|TRBJ2-5
CASRKGMGRMNQETQYF
TGTGCCAGCAGGAAAGGAATGGGGAGGATGAACCAAGAGACCCAGTACTTC
>-|-|TRBV7-2|TRBJ1-4
CASSLAGGRLFF
TGTGCCAGCAGCTTAGCGGGGGGGAGACTGTTTTTT
>-|-|TRBV12-3/TRBV12-4|TRBJ1-2
CASSLTGLYGYTF
TGTGCCAGCAGTTTAACAGGGTTATATGGCTACACCTTC
>TRBD1|-|TRBV4-1|TRBJ1-2
CASSLDRGNYGYTF
TGCGCCAGCAGCCTGGACAGGGGTAACTATGGCTACACCTTC
>TRBD1|-|TRBV2|TRBJ1-6
CASSLGTGLNSPLHF
TGTGCCAGCAGTCTTGGGACAGGGCTGAATTCACCCCTCCACTTT
>TRBD1|-|TRBV11-3|TRBJ1-5
CASSSGCGTENQPQHF
TGTGCCAGCAGCTCAGGGTGTGGGACAGAAAATCAGCCCCAGCATTTT
>-|-|TRBV3-1/TRBV3-2|TRBJ1-5
CASSQEPLRNQPQHF
TGTGCCAGCAGCCAAGAGCCGTTGAGGAATCAGCCCCAGCATTTT
>TRBD1|-|TRBV30|TRBJ1-5
CAWGRQGFQPQHF
TGTGCCTGGGGAAGACAGGGATTTCAGCCCCAGCATTTT
>-|-|TRBV27|TRBJ1-1
CASSPGGGRAEAFF
TGTGCCAGCAGTCCCGGTGGGGGGAGGGCTGAAGCTTTCTTT
>-|-|TRBV28|TRBJ1-5
CASSSQGNGNQPQHF
TGTGCCAGCAGTTCGCAGGGCAATGGCAATCAGCCCCAGCATTTT
>TRBD1|-|TRBV7-3|TRBJ1-1
CASSLFSRTGGEAFF
TGTGCCAGCAGCTTATTTAGTAGGACAGGGGGTGAAGCTTTCTTT
>-|once|TRBV5-6|TRBJ1-4
CASSFGATNEKLFF
TGTGCCAGCAGCTTTGGGGCGACTAATGAAAAACTGTTTTTT
>-|once|TRBV3-1/TRBV3-2|TRBJ1-1
CASSPRGSEAFF
TGTGCCAGCAGCCCCAGGGGTTCTGAAGCTTTCTTT
>-|once|TRBV18|TRBJ2-2
CASSRNTGELFF
TGTGCCAGCTCCCGGAACACCGGGGAGCTGTTTTTT
>TRBD2|-|TRBV20-1|TRBJ2-3
CSASRLAGRFPDTQYF
TGCAGTGCTAGTCGCCTAGCGGGGAGGTTCCCAGATACGCAGTATTTT
>TRBD1|once|TRBV6-5|TRBJ1-6
CASTRQGGVNSPLHF
TGTGCCAGCACCAGACAGGGCGGGGTGAATTCACCCCTCCACTTT
>-|-|TRBV3-1/TRBV3-2|TRBJ1-1
CASSLAGPNTEAFF
TGTGCCAGCAGCCTTGCAGGGCCTAACACTGAAGCTTTCTTT
>-|-|TRBV30|TRBJ1-1
CAWSYWETEAFF
TGTGCCTGGAGTTATTGGGAGACGGAAGCTTTCTTT
>TRBD2|once|TRBV5-4|TRBJ2-1
CASSLGASGGRNEQFF
TGTGCCAGCAGCTTGGGGGCTAGCGGGGGCCGGAATGAGCAGTTCTTC
>TRBD1|-|TRBV28|TRBJ1-5
CASSPRTGGNQPQHF
TGTGCCAGCAGTCCCCGGACAGGGGGGAATCAGCCCCAGCATTTT
>TRBD2|-|TRBV4-2|TRBJ2-2
CASSQDPSGGSGELFF
TGTGCCAGCAGCCAAGATCCTAGCGGGGGATCCGGGGAGCTGTTTTTT
>-|-|TRBV4-2|TRBJ2-3
CASSQVGGGASDTQYF
TGTGCCAGCAGCCAAGTGGGTGGGGGGGCATCAGATACGCAGTATTTT
>TRBD1|-|TRBV23-1|TRBJ1-3
CASSQDRVPGNTIYF
TGCGCCAGCAGTCAAGACAGGGTCCCTGGAAACACCATATATTTT
>-|once|TRBV30|TRBJ1-1
CAWVALPGTGTEAFF
TGTGCCTGGGTCGCCCTCCCAGGGACTGGAACTGAAGCTTTCTTT
>-|few|TRBV7-2|TRBJ1-2
CASSLQGYGYTF
TGTGCCAGCAGCTTACAGGGCTATGGCTACACCTTC
>TRBD1|-|TRBV7-2|TRBJ1-5
CASSSMTGSGQPQHF
TGTGCCAGCAGTTCAATGACAGGGTCCGGTCAGCCCCAGCATTTT
>TRBD1|-|TRBV29-1|TRBJ2-7
CSVRDRSTYEQYF
TGCAGCGTCCGGGACAGGTCGACCTACGAGCAGTACTTC
>TRBD1|-|TRBV10-1|TRBJ1-5
CASGTGEYGNQPQHF
TGCGCCAGCGGTACAGGGGAGTACGGCAATCAGCCCCAGCATTTT
>-|-|TRBV6-5|TRBJ1-2
CASSYSPPGTYGYTF
TGTGCCAGCAGTTACTCCCCGCCAGGCACCTATGGCTACACCTTC
>TRBD1|-|TRBV15|TRBJ2-7
CATSRDPGQGYEQYF
TGTGCCACCAGCAGAGATCCCGGACAGGGATATGAGCAGTACTTC
>-|-|TRBV4-1|TRBJ2-7
CASSQGDTYYEQYF
TGCGCCAGCAGCCAAGGAGACACATACTACGAGCAGTACTTC
>-|-|TRBV7-2|TRBJ2-7
CASSPRGAGEQYF
TGTGCCAGCAGCCCCCGGGGGGCCGGCGAGCAGTACTTC
>-|-|TRBV3-1/TRBV3-2|TRBJ1-5
CASWHRNSGVGAQPQHF
TGTGCCAGCTGGCACAGGAACTCTGGGGTTGGGGCTCAGCCCCAGCATTTT
>TRBD2|-|TRBV5-1|TRBJ2-7
CASSPLGTSETYEQYF
TGCGCCAGCAGCCCCCTCGGGACTAGCGAAACCTACGAGCAGTACTTC
>TRBD2|-|TRBV7-3|TRBJ2-1
CASSRRSGGSYGEQFF
TGTGCCAGCAGCCGCCGAAGCGGGGGGTCTTATGGTGAGCAGTTCTTC
>TRBD1|few|TRBV6-2/TRBV6-3|TRBJ1-2
CASSFPDRLRGDGYTF
TGTGCCAGCAGTTTTCCGGACAGGCTCCGAGGAGATGGCTACACCTTC
>-|once|TRBV28|TRBJ1-2
CASGLRVYTF
TGTGCCAGCGGCCTGAGGGTCTACACCTTC
>-|-|TRBV6-6|TRBJ1-1
CASSLTPGPHNMNTEAFF
TGTGCCAGCAGTCTCACTCCGGGTCCCCATAACATGAACACTGAAGCTTTCTTT
>TRBD1|-|TRBV6-2/TRBV6-3|TRBJ1-5
CASSRTGTGMPLQHF
TGTGCCAGCAGTCGCACCGGGACAGGGATGCCACTCCAGCATTTT
>-|-|TRBV2|TRBJ2-2
CASTLEGQRWIGELFF
TGTGCCAGCACTTTAGAGGGACAAAGGTGGATCGGGGAGCTGTTTTTT
>-|once|TRBV15|TRBJ2-1
CATSRPLMAGNNEQFF
TGTGCCACCAGCAGGCCGTTGATGGCGGGAAACAATGAGCAGTTCTTC